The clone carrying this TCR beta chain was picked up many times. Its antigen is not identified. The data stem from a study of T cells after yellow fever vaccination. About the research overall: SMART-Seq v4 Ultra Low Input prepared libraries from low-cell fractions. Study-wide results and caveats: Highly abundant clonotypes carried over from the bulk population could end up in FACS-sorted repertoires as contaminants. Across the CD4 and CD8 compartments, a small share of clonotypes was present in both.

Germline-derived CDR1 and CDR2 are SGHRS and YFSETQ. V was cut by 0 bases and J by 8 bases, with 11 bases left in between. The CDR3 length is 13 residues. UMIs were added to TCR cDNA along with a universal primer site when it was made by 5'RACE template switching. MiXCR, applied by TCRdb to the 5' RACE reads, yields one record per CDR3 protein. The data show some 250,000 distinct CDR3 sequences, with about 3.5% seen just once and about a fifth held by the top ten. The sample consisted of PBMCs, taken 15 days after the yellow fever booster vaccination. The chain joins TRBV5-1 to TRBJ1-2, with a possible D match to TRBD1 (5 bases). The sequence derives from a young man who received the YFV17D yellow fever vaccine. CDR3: CASSLARVRGYTF. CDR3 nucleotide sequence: TGCGCCAGCAGCTTGGCCAGGGTTCGGGGCTACACCTTC.